Listed here are 18 T cell receptor beta chains from one sample, sequenced in a study of patients and donors after allogeneic stem cell transplantation. One entry per CDR3 protein results from TCRdb running MiXCR on the RT-PCR reads. The table lists some 960,000 distinct CDR3 sequences, approximately 18% of them singletons, with under 6.5% in the top ten. The sample comprised blood, either unsorted or a sorted T cell fraction (not recorded which). Receptors were obtained from a human donor who was either an allogeneic HSCT recipient or a stem cell or donor lymphocyte infusion donor (not recorded which). It is not recorded whose cells these are; they may come from a transplant donor.

The J gene is TRBJ2-4, the V gene TRBV12-3 or TRBV12-4, with D unresolved. V lost 5 bases and J lost 0, with 11 bases in between. The CDR3 covers 15 residues. Here the CDR3 reads CASSNTNGAKNIQYF. The CDR3 nucleotides read TGTGCCAGCAGTAACACGAACGGAGCCAAAAACATTCAGTACTTC.

This clonotype was seen more than once but under ten times. This sequence joins TRBV4-3 and TRBJ1-1; 8 nucleotides match TRBD1. This CDR3 has 14 residues. J was trimmed by 11 bases and V by 0 bases; bases with no gene match: 8. CDR1 and CDR2 (germline): LGHNA, YSLEER. The CDR3 protein is CASSQEAAGGAAFF. The DNA of the CDR3 is TGCGCCAGCAGCCAAGAGGCGGCAGGGGGCGCGGCTTTCTTT.

The V gene is TRBV29-1, the J gene TRBJ2-7; TRBD2 is a possible D gene (6 bases). The CDR3 spans 12 residues. Germline CDR1 is SQVTM and CDR2 is ANQGSEA. Trimming stripped 3 bases from V and 5 bases from J, with 11 bases between. The CDR3 sequence: CSVDGSRDEQYF. CDR3 coding DNA: TGCAGCGTTGACGGGAGTAGAGACGAGCAGTACTTC.

V gene TRBV20-1 combines with J gene TRBJ2-7; maybe TRBD1 (6 bases). The CDR3 loop spans 14 amino acids. V was pared by 1 base and J by 2 bases, with 12 bases between. The germline V gene encodes CDR1 DFQATT and CDR2 SNEGSKA (reference sequence). This CDR3 reads CSARGTDSAYEQYF. In DNA, the CDR3 is TGCAGTGCTAGAGGGACGGACAGCGCCTACGAGCAGTACTTC.

The V gene is TRBV4-3, the J gene TRBJ1-5; 9 bases align to TRBD1. This CDR3 region has 17 residues. V was pared by 0 bases and J by 6 bases, with 9 bases of the junction left unmatched. Germline V lookup: CDR1 LGHNA, CDR2 YSLEER. CDR3 nucleotides: TGCGCCAGCAGCCAAGATAAGGGACAGGGACGCCCTCAGCCCCAGCATTTT. Its protein product is CASSQDKGQGRPQPQHF.

This clonotype has just a few counts. V is TRBV20-1 and J is TRBJ2-7, with D perhaps being TRBD1 or TRBD2 (6 bases each). Germline loops: CDR1 DFQATT, CDR2 SNEGSKA (reference sequence). The CDR3 consists of 15 residues. Trimming pared 1 base from V and 4 bases from J, leaving 17 bases between. CDR3 sequence: CSARVGGTSGYEQYF. The CDR3 bases are TGCAGTGCTAGAGTCGGCGGGACAAGTGGGTACGAGCAGTACTTC.

The chain uses TRBV6-1 and TRBJ2-5; 8 bases line up with TRBD1. J lost 5 bases, V lost 6 bases, and 14 bases had no gene match. The CDR3 is 16 residues long. CDR1 MNHNS and CDR2 SASEGT come from the germline V gene. The CDR3 DNA sequence: TGTGCCAGCAGGCGACCTCGGACAGGGCCCGAGGAGACCCAGTACTTC. Its translation: CASRRPRTGPEETQYF.

The V call is TRBV25-1, the J call TRBJ1-1, with no clear D. Trimming shortened V by 7 bases and J by 3 bases, and 18 bases separated the two germline ends. Germline V CDR1 and CDR2: MGHDK, SYGVNS. CDR3 length: 15 amino acids. The CDR3, as DNA: TGTGCCAGCAATAATGAAAGGGTTGTTGACACTGAAGCTTTCTTT. It yields the protein CASNNERVVDTEAFF.

This clonotype was recorded a few times. The CDR3 region has the DNA TGCGCCAGCAGGCGGACCCCTCACAAAGCGGACCTCCAAGAGACCCAGTACTTC. Its translation: CASRRTPHKADLQETQYF. The chain links TRBV5-1 to TRBJ2-5, with D possibly matching TRBD2 (5 bases). The V end was cut by 5 bases, the J end by 1 base, with 24 bases between. The CDR3 has 18 residues. Germline V gene sequence: CDR1 SGHRS, CDR2 YFSETQ. The full variable domain, rest sourced from reference TRBV5-1 and TRBJ2-5, is KAGVTQTPRYLIKTRGQQVTLSCSPISGHRSVSWYQQTPGQGLQFLFEYFSETQRNKGNFPGRFSGRQFSNSRSEMNVSTLELGDSALYLCASRRTPHKADLQETQYFGPGTRLLVL.

The gene calls are TRBV12-3 or TRBV12-4 and TRBJ1-4; D is possibly TRBD1 (5 bases). CDR3 length: 17 residues. Trimming cost V 1 base and J 3 bases, with 15 bases left between them. The CDR3 nucleotides read TGTGCCAGCAGTTTAGGCGAGGGGTACGATCCTAATGAAAAACTGTTTTTT. Encoded protein: CASSLGEGYDPNEKLFF.

J is TRBJ2-7 and V is TRBV27, with TRBD2 matching over 7 bases. The length of the CDR3 is 13 residues. Germline V lookup: CDR1 MNHEY, CDR2 SMNVEV (reference sequence). Trimming at V came to 5 bases and at J to 5 bases, leaving 6 bases not matched to a gene. CDR3 amino acids: CASSPGAGDEQYF. Here the CDR3 DNA reads TGTGCCAGCAGTCCTGGGGCGGGGGACGAGCAGTACTTC.

The table lists this clonotype with a few counts. This CDR3 is CASSFRDTSMAVYEQYF. In DNA form, the CDR3 reads TGTGCCAGCAGTTTCCGGGACACCTCAATGGCCGTCTACGAGCAGTACTTC. The chain has TRBV27 and TRBJ2-7, with D maybe TRBD1 (6 bases). The CDR3 contains 17 residues. Germline CDR1 MNHEY, CDR2 SMNVEV (reference sequence). The germline V and J ends were trimmed by 3 bases and 3 bases, with 21 bases remaining between them.

This rearrangement joins TRBV18 to TRBJ2-7; 9 nucleotides align to TRBD2. Germline trimming cut 2 bases from V and 2 bases from J; bases unmatched to any gene: 4. Germline V gene sequence: CDR1 KGHSH, CDR2 LQKENI. The CDR3 runs to 15 residues. CDR3 region: CASSPKASGTYEQYF. The CDR3 DNA reads as TGTGCCAGCTCACCAAAGGCTAGCGGGACCTACGAGCAGTACTTC.

This sequence joins TRBV12-3 or TRBV12-4 and TRBJ2-5, with D perhaps TRBD1 or TRBD2 (6 bases each). The V end lost 5 bases, the J end lost 5 bases, and 24 bases lay between the germline ends. The CDR3 runs to 17 residues. CDR3 DNA sequence: TGTGCCAGCAGTCCCTACCTTGGGGGGCTAACTGGGGAGACCCAGTACTTC. Its protein is CASSPYLGGLTGETQYF.

This clonotype was seen only a few times. CDR3 in amino acids: CASSFTTLTGNTIYF. In DNA, the CDR3 is TGTGCCAGCAGCTTTACTACATTGACTGGAAACACCATATATTTT. The chain has TRBV5-5 and TRBJ1-3, with D uncertain. This CDR3 contains 15 residues. The V and J ends lost 2 bases and 2 bases respectively, with 11 bases between them. Germline CDR1 SGHKS, CDR2 YYEKEE (reference sequence).

V gene TRBV7-3 combines with J gene TRBJ2-2, with unresolved D. The CDR3 is made up of 12 amino acids. V lost 3 bases to trimming and J lost 8 bases, with 7 bases between them. CDR1 is SGHTA and CDR2 is FQGTGA in the germline V gene. The CDR3 spells CASSFPLGELFF. CDR3 in DNA: TGTGCCAGCAGCTTCCCCCTGGGGGAGCTGTTTTTT.

The table lists this clonotype with a few counts. The V call is TRBV6-2 or TRBV6-3, the J call TRBJ2-7; D is ambiguous. Germline V gene lookup returns CDR1 MNHEY and CDR2 SVGEGT. V shed 2 bases and J shed 2 bases, with 7 bases lying between them. The CDR3 loop spans 13 amino acids. CDR3: CASSYVETYEQYF. CDR3 DNA: TGTGCCAGCAGTTACGTGGAAACCTACGAGCAGTACTTC.

The table lists this clonotype with a few counts. J is TRBJ1-2 and V is TRBV6-5; 9 bases are a match to TRBD1. The ends lost 1 base at V and 2 bases at J; junction bases unmatched: 2. The CDR3 has 15 residues. Germline V gene lookup returns CDR1 MNHEY and CDR2 SVGAGI. The CDR3 DNA reads TGTGCCAGCAGTTACTTGACAGGGGGGAACTATGGCTACACCTTC. This codes for CASSYLTGGNYGYTF.